Included here is one T cell receptor (beta chain) sequence, with context. The antigen is not known. Two lung cancer pathologists independently confirmed each histologic diagnosis. There are 13 residues in the CDR3. The ends lost 3 bases at V and 2 bases at J; junction bases unmatched: 3. In germline, CDR1 is SQVTM, CDR2 ANQGSEA. This record comes from a study of immune evolution from preneoplasia to lung adenocarcinoma. Study findings and constraints: Top clone frequencies peaked in normal lung, apparently declining through invasive adenocarcinoma. Later-stage lesions appeared to have more T cells, more diversity, less clonality.

Assay: immunoSEQ multiplex PCR; the TCRdb copy retains only in-frame clones and omits some. Altogether around 7,900 clones are present, around four fifths being singletons, with the ten largest covering 7.4%. This chain connects TRBV29-1 to TRBJ2-5, with 7 bases fitting TRBD2. This TCR was recovered from a person aged 65 to 85 with lung adenocarcinoma. Sequenced: FFPE adjacent normal lung tissue. The CDR3 DNA reads TGCAGCGTTGATGGGAGGGTTCAAGAGACCCAGTACTTC. Protein: CSVDGRVQETQYF.